The 8 T cell receptor beta chains listed next were all sequenced from one sample in a study of radiation and T cells in renal cell carcinoma. TCRdb's table, derived via immunoSEQ multiplex PCR, lists solely in-frame clones and lacks some. The sample has some 120,000 clones; over 75% are singletons. Time point meaning: blood 2 weeks post-SBRT. Regarding treatment: 15 Gy SBRT to primary tumor, nephrectomy 4 weeks later. Here the sequenced sample was blood, taken from a patient whose treatment included radiotherapy and nephrectomy. The receptors were gathered from a man aged 45-65 years with renal cell carcinoma.

CDR3 protein: CASSRGNNSPLHF. CDR3 DNA: TGCGCCAGCAGCCGGGGAAATAATTCACCCCTCCACTTT. The chain combines TRBV4-3 with TRBJ1-6; D remains ambiguous. The CDR3 is 13 amino acids. Deletions cut 4 bases from V and 5 bases from J, with 6 bases between. The germline V gene has CDR1 LGHNA and CDR2 YSLEER.

The genes are TRBV2 and TRBJ2-7, with D unresolved. V lost 7 bases, J lost 1 base, and 11 bases lay in between. The CDR3 runs to 13 residues. Germline V gene lookup returns CDR1 SNHLY and CDR2 FYNNEI. The CDR3 region has the DNA TGTGCCAGCAACGGCGCACTATCCTACGAGCAGTACTTC. Amino acids: CASNGALSYEQYF. The full variable domain, with the rest looked up from reference TRBV2 and TRBJ2-7, is EPEVTQTPSHQVTQMGQEVILRCVPISNHLYFYWYRQILGQKVEFLVSFYNNEISEKSEIFDDQFSVERPDGSNFTLKIRSTKLEDSAMYFCASNGALSYEQYFGPGTRLTVT.

V usage is TRBV9 and J usage is TRBJ1-3; tentative D call: TRBD1 (5 bases). The CDR3 loop spans 14 amino acids. The V and J ends lost 1 base and 4 bases respectively, with 9 bases between them. Germline V gives CDR1 SGDLS, CDR2 YYNGEE. The DNA for the CDR3 is TGTGCCAGCAGCGTAAGGGGTGCCGGAAACACCATATATTTT. This sequence encodes CASSVRGAGNTIYF.

The chain has TRBV4-1 and TRBJ1-1, with 7 bases identical to TRBD1. The CDR3 sequence is 15 residues long. V was pared by 2 bases and J by 1 base, with 4 bases of the junction left unmatched. Looked up from germline, CDR1 is MGHRA and CDR2 is YSYEKL. CDR3 DNA sequence: TGCGCCAGCAGCCAATACGGACAGGCGAACACTGAAGCTTTCTTT. Translation: CASSQYGQANTEAFF.

This chain joins TRBV7-6 and TRBJ2-7, with 7 positions matching TRBD2. Germline V gives CDR1 SGHVS, CDR2 FNYEAQ. The CDR3 contains 15 residues. After removal of 5 bases from V and 4 bases from J, the junction contained 11 bases not matched to a gene. The CDR3 DNA is TGTGCCAGCAGCCCGAGATCTAGCGGAGTTTACGAGCAGTACTTC. Its translation is CASSPRSSGVYEQYF. Looking up the rest from reference TRBV7-6 and TRBJ2-7 gives the full variable domain: GAGVSQSPRYKVTKRGQDVALRCDPISGHVSLYWYRQALGQGPEFLTYFNYEAQQDKSGLPNDRFSAERPEGSISTLTIQRTEQRDSAMYRCASSPRSSGVYEQYFGPGTRLTVT.

The chain links TRBV29-1 to TRBJ2-1; possibly TRBD2 for D (5 bases). V lost 7 bases and J 12 bases, leaving 13 bases between the germline ends. The CDR3 totals 10 residues. Germline V gene sequence: CDR1 SQVTM, CDR2 ANQGSEA. This chain's CDR3 is CSAGVMGQFF. In nucleotides, the CDR3 is TGCAGCGCCGGGGTCATGGGGCAGTTCTTC.

The chain uses TRBV13 and TRBJ2-7, with D maybe TRBD1 (5 bases). CDR3 size: 14 residues. Trimming left V 2 bases short and J 0 bases short, with 8 bases between. Germline V gene data show CDR1 as PRHDT and CDR2 as FYEKMQ (reference sequence). The CDR3 DNA follows: TGTGCCAGCAGCTTACCTGACAGCTCCTACGAGCAGTACTTC. This translates into CASSLPDSSYEQYF.

The rearrangement uses TRBV5-8 and TRBJ1-4, with D maybe TRBD1 (5 bases). Germline CDR1 is SGHTS and CDR2 is YDEGEE. The CDR3 has 16 amino acids. Trimming shortened V by 4 bases and J by 3 bases, and 16 bases separated the two germline ends. DNA of the CDR3: TGTGCCAGCAGCGTGGGGACGGCAGAAGCTAATGAAAAACTGTTTTTT. Translating it yields CASSVGTAEANEKLFF.